These 31 T cell receptor beta chains share one sample of origin, sequenced in a study of early T cells in non-severe SARS-CoV-2 infection. One entry per CDR3 protein results from TCRdb running MiXCR on the 5' RACE reads. The sample includes more than 65,000 distinct CDR3 sequences, 9.5% to 15% of them seen just once. The sequenced sample was whole blood. Every receptor here comes from an adult who was a healthcare worker with PCR-confirmed SARS-CoV-2 infection or an uninfected control (not recorded which).

This clonotype ranks as medium-sized. The chain uses TRBV19 and TRBJ2-3; 7 positions match TRBD2. CDR1 is LNHDA, CDR2 SQIVND, per germline (reference sequence). The CDR3 spans 15 residues. The ends lost 5 bases at V and 4 bases at J; junction bases unmatched: 9. CDR3 amino acids: CASSSGLRGSDTQYF. The CDR3 coding sequence is TGTGCCAGTAGTTCGGGACTACGCGGCTCAGATACGCAGTATTTT.

This clonotype was picked up a small number of times. The rearrangement joins TRBV5-1 to TRBJ2-1; D remains ambiguous. The CDR3 extends over 12 amino acids. V lost 0 bases and J lost 10, with 8 bases in between. Germline values: CDR1 SGHRS, CDR2 YFSETQ. DNA for the CDR3: TGCGCCAGCAGCTTGGAGTCAGAAGAGCAGTTCTTC. Residues: CASSLESEEQFF. The full variable domain, in which reference TRBV5-1 and TRBJ2-1 provide the parts outside the CDR3, is KAGVTQTPRYLIKTRGQQVTLSCSPISGHRSVSWYQQTPGQGLQFLFEYFSETQRNKGNFPGRFSGRQFSNSRSEMNVSTLELGDSALYLCASSLESEEQFFGPGTRLTVL.

The V gene is TRBV12-3 or TRBV12-4, the J gene TRBJ1-4; maybe TRBD1 (5 bases). Between the trimmed V and J ends, which lost 10 bases and 8 bases, there was a span of 14 bases. The CDR3 covers 12 residues. CDR3 in DNA: TGTGCCACCGGAGGGGTTGGGGAAAAACTGTTTTTT. It translates to CATGGVGEKLFF.

This clonotype was seen more than once but under ten times. This sequence joins TRBV5-1 and TRBJ1-2; 7 nucleotides align to TRBD1. The CDR3 has 12 amino acids. The junction had 3 bases not matched to a gene; V was cut back by 8 bases and J by 2 bases. Germline V gene lookup returns CDR1 SGHRS and CDR2 YFSETQ. CDR3 sequence: CASTGQNYGYTF. The CDR3 nucleotides are TGCGCCAGTACGGGACAGAACTATGGCTACACCTTC.

This clonotype was counted ten times or more. The J gene is TRBJ1-5, the V gene TRBV6-5; D is unclear. CDR1 and CDR2 from the germline V gene are MNHEY and SVGAGI. V shed 9 bases and J shed 0 bases, with 6 bases lying between them. The CDR3 is 12 amino acids. The CDR3 sequence is CASWGSNQPQHF. DNA of the CDR3: TGTGCCAGTTGGGGTAGCAATCAGCCCCAGCATTTT.

This clonotype was counted a few times. The chain has TRBV28 and TRBJ1-2; perhaps TRBD1 as D (5 bases). Germline CDR1 reads MDHEN; CDR2 reads SYDVKM. CDR3 size: 13 residues. V was cut by 4 bases and J by 4 bases, with 10 bases left in between. The CDR3 is CASSSPQGYGYTF. Here the CDR3 DNA reads TGTGCCAGCAGTTCACCGCAGGGCTATGGCTACACCTTC.

The chain is built from TRBV5-1 and TRBJ2-1; a weak D match, TRBD2 (6 bases). CDR3 length: 15 residues. CDR1 is SGHRS and CDR2 is YFSETQ in the germline V gene. V lost 2 bases to trimming and J lost 5 bases, with 14 bases between them. CDR3 bases: TGCGCCAGCAGCTTAGCAGGGACTGGGAACAATGAGCAGTTCTTC. Its translation is CASSLAGTGNNEQFF. The full variable domain, in which reference TRBV5-1 and TRBJ2-1 provide the parts outside the CDR3, is KAGVTQTPRYLIKTRGQQVTLSCSPISGHRSVSWYQQTPGQGLQFLFEYFSETQRNKGNFPGRFSGRQFSNSRSEMNVSTLELGDSALYLCASSLAGTGNNEQFFGPGTRLTVL.

CDR3 sequence reads: CASSLGPGYEQYF. The CDR3 DNA follows: TGTGCCAGCAGCTTGGGACCGGGATACGAGCAGTACTTC. The genes are TRBV7-9 and TRBJ2-7; D possibly uses TRBD1 or TRBD2 (5 bases each). The germline V gene has CDR1 SEHNR and CDR2 FQNEAQ (reference sequence). V shed 3 bases and J shed 4 bases, with 10 bases lying between them. The CDR3 totals 13 residues.

The CDR3 sequence is CATSRVDGKNYGYTF. DNA of the CDR3: TGTGCCACCAGCAGAGTTGACGGCAAGAACTATGGCTACACCTTC. J is TRBJ1-2 and V is TRBV15; D is unclear. Germline V gene lookup returns CDR1 LNHNV and CDR2 YYDKDF (reference sequence). V was pared by 1 base and J by 2 bases, with 11 bases between. CDR3 length: 15 amino acids.

The chain couples TRBV29-1 to TRBJ2-1; no definite D call. CDR3 length: 14 amino acids. The germline V gene has CDR1 SQVTM and CDR2 ANQGSEA. Between the trimmed V and J ends, which lost 3 bases and 3 bases, there was a span of 12 bases. CDR3 DNA: TGCAGCGTTGATCGGCGGAATGGCTACAATGAGCAGTTCTTC. Translated: CSVDRRNGYNEQFF.

This clonotype was detected ten times or more. The chain recombines TRBV6-1 with TRBJ1-1; D unclear. Germline V gene data show CDR1 as MNHNS and CDR2 as SASEGT. V was cut by 7 bases and J by 6 bases, with 15 bases left in between. The CDR3 consists of 13 residues. CDR3 coding DNA: TGTGCCAGCACCGCCTTGGGAGGGTCTGAAGCTTTCTTT. Residues: CASTALGGSEAFF.

The chain couples TRBV3-1 to TRBJ2-1; tentatively, D is TRBD1 (5 bases). Trimming cost V 3 bases and J 9 bases, with 12 bases left between them. Germline V lookup: CDR1 LGHDT, CDR2 YNNKEL (reference sequence). This CDR3 spans 13 amino acids. CDR3 protein: CASSHGAPREQFF. As DNA, the CDR3 is TGTGCCAGCAGCCATGGGGCGCCCCGTGAGCAGTTCTTC.

This clonotype was seen many times. V usage is TRBV6-2 or TRBV6-3 and J usage is TRBJ2-7, with unresolved D. CDR3 length equals 16 residues. Per the germline V gene, CDR1 is MNHEY and CDR2 is SVGEGT. V lost 2 bases to trimming and J lost 2 bases, with 16 bases between them. CDR3 region: CASSYPRLGRPYEQYF. CDR3 sequence (DNA): TGTGCCAGCAGTTACCCCCGGTTGGGCAGACCCTACGAGCAGTACTTC.

In this sample, this clonotype turned up many times. DNA for the CDR3: TGTGCCAGCAGTGGGGACACCTTCTACAATGAGCAGTTCTTC. As protein: CASSGDTFYNEQFF. The chain uses TRBV6-1 and TRBJ2-1; a weak D match, TRBD1 (6 bases). V was pared by 4 bases and J by 3 bases, with 10 bases between. Looked up from germline, CDR1 is MNHNS and CDR2 is SASEGT. The length of the CDR3 is 14 residues.

The rearrangement joins TRBV27 to TRBJ1-1; D unclear. The V and J ends lost 5 bases and 0 bases respectively, with 10 bases between them. The CDR3 runs to 14 residues. From germline, CDR1 is MNHEY and CDR2 SMNVEV (reference sequence). CDR3 DNA: TGTGCCAGCAGTCCAGGCAACCTGAACACTGAAGCTTTCTTT. Protein: CASSPGNLNTEAFF.

This clonotype was observed at least ten times. The chain employs TRBV7-9 and TRBJ1-1; D call uncertain. Between the trimmed V and J ends, which lost 4 bases and 4 bases, there was a span of 19 bases. This CDR3 is built from 16 residues. CDR1 is SEHNR and CDR2 is FQNEAQ in the germline V gene (reference sequence). The CDR3 loop reads CASSSPSIQSSTEAFF. The CDR3 DNA reads TGTGCCAGCAGCTCCCCCTCGATACAGTCCTCCACTGAAGCTTTCTTT.

This clonotype was detected ten times or more. This sequence joins TRBV5-1 and TRBJ2-1; no clear D. The length of the CDR3 is 16 residues. In germline, CDR1 is SGHRS, CDR2 YFSETQ. The V and J ends lost 3 bases and 0 bases respectively, with 13 bases between them. CDR3 bases: TGCGCCAGCAGCTGGGCCGACATTAGCTCCTACAATGAGCAGTTCTTC. This encodes CASSWADISSYNEQFF.

This clonotype was observed at least ten times. The chain links TRBV27 to TRBJ1-2; D is possibly TRBD1 (6 bases). The CDR3 consists of 16 residues. Germline CDR1 reads MNHEY; CDR2 reads SMNVEV (reference sequence). Trimming removed 4 bases at V and 1 base at J, with 16 bases between. This CDR3 reads CASSSWAGGDNYGYTF. The CDR3 DNA reads TGTGCCAGCAGTTCGTGGGCCGGGGGCGATAACTATGGCTACACCTTC.

This clonotype appeared many times. The J gene is TRBJ1-3, the V gene TRBV15; D not certain. V lost 0 bases and J lost 1, with 4 bases in between. This CDR3 region has 14 residues. Germline CDR1 LNHNV, CDR2 YYDKDF (reference sequence). The CDR3 region is CATSRDRSGNTIYF. DNA for the CDR3: TGTGCCACCAGCAGAGACAGGTCTGGAAACACCATATATTTT.

This clonotype was seen many times. The chain uses TRBV7-2 and TRBJ2-1; no firm D call. V lost 2 bases and J 10 bases, leaving 12 bases between the germline ends. CDR3 length: 13 residues. Germline V lookup: CDR1 SGHTA, CDR2 FQGNSA. The CDR3 is CASSLPWPGEQFF. Here the CDR3 DNA reads TGTGCCAGCAGCTTACCCTGGCCCGGCGAGCAGTTCTTC.

This clonotype has more than one count but fewer than ten. The chain has TRBV30 and TRBJ1-2; D unresolved. V lost 1 base and J 2 bases, leaving 2 bases between the germline ends. Per the germline V gene, CDR1 is GTSNPN and CDR2 is SVGIG (reference sequence). This CDR3 contains 11 residues. The CDR3 reads CAWSGNYGYTF. DNA for the CDR3: TGTGCCTGGAGTGGGAACTATGGCTACACCTTC.

This clonotype showed up many times. The chain uses TRBV5-1 and TRBJ2-2, with D possibly matching TRBD2 (6 bases). This CDR3 contains 13 residues. Trimming took 7 bases from V and 1 from J, leaving 8 bases between them. Germline values: CDR1 SGHRS, CDR2 YFSETQ. The CDR3 nucleotides are TGCGCCAGCGGGACTTGGAACACCGGGGAGCTGTTTTTT. Translation: CASGTWNTGELFF.

This clonotype has at least ten counts. J is TRBJ2-7 and V is TRBV11-2, with 9 bases identical to TRBD2. V was pared by 5 bases and J by 2 bases, with 10 bases of the junction left unmatched. The CDR3 length is 16 residues. Germline CDR1 and CDR2: SGHAT and FQNNGV. The chain's CDR3 is CASSPPWAGGPYEQYF. DNA of the CDR3: TGTGCCAGCAGCCCTCCCTGGGCGGGAGGGCCCTACGAGCAGTACTTC.

There are many counts of this clonotype. J is TRBJ2-1 and V is TRBV7-6; D tentatively fits TRBD1 or TRBD2 (5 bases each). V lost 2 bases and J lost 7, with 12 bases in between. Germline values: CDR1 SGHVS, CDR2 FNYEAQ. There are 14 residues in the CDR3. The CDR3 DNA sequence: TGTGCCAGCAGCTTATTCCGGGGCAGAAATGAGCAGTTCTTC. Translating gives CASSLFRGRNEQFF.

This clonotype has a handful of counts. The chain employs TRBV7-9 and TRBJ2-1, with D perhaps TRBD2 (6 bases). The V end was cut by 4 bases, the J end by 9 bases, with 13 bases between. Germline V gene data show CDR1 as SEHNR and CDR2 as FQNEAQ (reference sequence). This CDR3 comprises 13 residues. The CDR3 region has the DNA TGTGCCAGCAGCTCGACTAGTCCTGGTGAGCAGTTCTTC. Translation: CASSSTSPGEQFF.

This clonotype occurred many times. This sequence joins TRBV5-1 and TRBJ2-3; perhaps D is TRBD1 or TRBD2 (6 bases each). Germline V lookup: CDR1 SGHRS, CDR2 YFSETQ. Trimming took off 3 bases at V and 2 bases at J, with 19 bases between the two ends. The CDR3 loop spans 17 amino acids. CDR3: CASSSGPMGGNTDTQYF. Written as DNA, the CDR3 is TGCGCCAGCAGCTCCGGACCTATGGGGGGCAACACAGATACGCAGTATTTT.

The chain carries TRBV6-2 or TRBV6-3 and TRBJ2-3; no clear D gene. Germline CDR1 MNHEY, CDR2 SVGEGT. The CDR3 has 16 residues. Trimming pared 3 bases from V and 1 base from J, leaving 14 bases between. CDR3 in amino acids: CASSYYGRSGTDTQYF. DNA of the CDR3: TGTGCCAGCAGTTATTACGGACGGTCTGGCACAGATACGCAGTATTTT.

This clonotype has a count of ten or more. This chain connects TRBV21-1 to TRBJ1-5; the table assigns TRBD1, which was not confirmed against the DNA. TRBV21-1 is annotated as a pseudogene. This CDR3 spans 15 amino acids. DNA of the CDR3: TGTGCCAGCAGCAACCCCCCGTATAGCAATCAGCCCCAGCATTTT. This encodes CASSNPPYSNQPQHF.

The V and J genes are TRBV5-1 and TRBJ2-7; 7 bases map to TRBD1. Unmatched junction bases numbered 4, after V lost 4 bases and J lost 0 bases. This CDR3 region has 14 residues. Germline V CDR1 and CDR2: SGHRS, YFSETQ. The CDR3 here is CASSPGQDSYEQYF. The CDR3 DNA follows: TGCGCCAGCAGCCCCGGACAGGACTCCTACGAGCAGTACTTC.

The V call is TRBV2, the J call TRBJ2-2, with a possible D match to TRBD2 (5 bases). The germline V gene has CDR1 SNHLY and CDR2 FYNNEI. The CDR3 length is 14 residues. With 6 bases removed from V and 7 bases from J, the gap between germline ends came to 15 bases. This chain's CDR3 is CASRGGLGSGELFF. As DNA, the CDR3 is TGTGCCAGCAGGGGCGGCCTAGGGAGCGGGGAGCTGTTTTTT.

This clonotype was seen only a few times. DNA of the CDR3: TGTGCCAGCAGTTTAAGGGTTCTAAGTAATGAGCAGTTCTTC. Its protein is CASSLRVLSNEQFF. The genes are TRBV12-3 or TRBV12-4 and TRBJ2-1, with no clear D. The V gene lost 2 bases and the J gene lost 7 bases, with 12 bases spanning the gap. The CDR3 has 14 residues.